Presented here are 21 T cell receptor beta chains from one specimen sequenced in a study of beta chain features in type 1 diabetes. The entirety of the isolated RNA underwent reverse transcription, so expressed TCRB transcripts were sequenced. The protocol was immunoSEQ multiplex PCR, while the TCRdb copy is restricted to in-frame clones and leaves out a portion. The repertoire holds fewer than 350,000 clones, with approximately 8.1% as singletons. The sample consisted of central memory CD4+ T cells from blood. The receptors come from a woman aged 18-29 years in good health.

The chain employs TRBV10-3 and TRBJ1-4; TRBD1 might be the D (5 bases). This CDR3 region has 16 residues. Germline CDR1 reads ENHRY; CDR2 reads SYGVKD. Trimming took 10 bases from V and 0 from J, leaving 18 bases between them. CDR3 sequence: CATSRQILTTNEKLFF. The CDR3 DNA follows: TGTGCCACCTCGCGACAGATACTTACAACTAATGAAAAACTGTTTTTT.

This chain joins TRBV7-9 and TRBJ2-1, with 9 bases aligning to TRBD1. The V gene's germline CDR1 is SEHNR and CDR2 FQNEAQ (reference sequence). CDR3 length: 15 residues. V lost 5 bases, J lost 2 bases, and 4 bases stayed unmatched. CDR3 amino acids: CASSHHRGPYNEQFF. CDR3 nucleotide sequence: TGTGCCAGCAGCCATCACAGGGGGCCCTACAATGAGCAGTTCTTC.

The rearrangement uses TRBV4-2 and TRBJ2-6, with D possibly being TRBD1 (5 bases). Trimming pared 0 bases from V and 2 bases from J, leaving 8 bases between. Germline assignment: CDR1 LGHNA and CDR2 YNFKEQ. This CDR3 region has 16 residues. CDR3 amino acids: CASSQDLQAGANVLTF. The CDR3 DNA sequence: TGTGCCAGCAGCCAAGATTTACAGGCTGGGGCCAACGTCCTGACTTTC.

The chain uses TRBV7-2 and TRBJ2-1, with no clear D. V was clipped by 5 bases and J by 6 bases, with 5 bases between them. The CDR3 consists of 11 residues. Germline-derived CDR1 and CDR2 are SGHTA and FQGNSA. CDR3 in DNA: TGTGCCAGCAGCGCCCTCAATGAGCAGTTCTTC. The encoded protein is CASSALNEQFF.

Only a few counts were recorded for this clone. The chain joins TRBV19 to TRBJ2-1; 9 nucleotides align to TRBD1. V was clipped by 6 bases and J by 4 bases; unmatched bases: 7. This CDR3 has 15 amino acids. Germline V gene lookup returns CDR1 LNHDA and CDR2 SQIVND (reference sequence). CDR3 nucleotide sequence: TGTGCCAGTAGCCTGGGACAGGGTGTTTACAATGAGCAGTTCTTC. It specifies CASSLGQGVYNEQFF.

This clone was picked up a small number of times. The genes are TRBV4-3 and TRBJ1-2, with 8 bases aligning to TRBD1. J was trimmed by 6 bases and V by 3 bases; bases with no gene match: 3. This CDR3 contains 13 residues. Germline CDR1 LGHNA, CDR2 YSLEER. The CDR3 sequence is CASSQAGGDGYTF. The CDR3 nucleotides are TGCGCCAGCAGCCAGGCAGGGGGCGATGGCTACACCTTC.

The CDR3 nucleotides read TGTGCCAGCAGTTTACGGGGTGGGGAGCAGTACTTC. Translating it yields CASSLRGGEQYF. The chain has TRBV27 and TRBJ2-7, with TRBD2 as a possible D gene (5 bases). Germline V lookup: CDR1 MNHEY, CDR2 SMNVEV (reference sequence). V lost 2 bases, J lost 7 bases, and 9 bases lay in between. This CDR3 spans 12 amino acids.

The chain has TRBV4-1 and TRBJ1-2, with TRBD1 as a possible D gene (5 bases). The CDR3 loop spans 14 amino acids. Germline values: CDR1 MGHRA, CDR2 YSYEKL. Trimming stripped 0 bases from V and 8 bases from J, with 13 bases between. The CDR3, as DNA: TGCGCCAGCAGCCAAGATAGAGGGGCGCGAGGCTACACCTTC. Translation gives CASSQDRGARGYTF.

The V and J genes are TRBV29-1 and TRBJ2-1; TRBD2 matches 12 bases. This CDR3 region has 18 residues. Trimming removed 2 bases from V and 6 bases from J; junction bases left unmatched: 14. Germline V gives CDR1 SQVTM, CDR2 ANQGSEA. In DNA, the CDR3 is TGCAGCGTTGAACTGACTAGCGGGAGAGTCTTGTTTGGCAATGAGCAGTTCTTC. Its translation: CSVELTSGRVLFGNEQFF.

This sequence joins TRBV28 and TRBJ1-1; D may be TRBD1 (6 bases). This CDR3 has 15 residues. V was shortened by 4 bases and J by 5 bases, with 17 bases between the two germline ends. Germline V gives CDR1 MDHEN, CDR2 SYDVKM. Here the CDR3 DNA reads TGTGCCAGCAGTTCTCTCCAGGGGTCCGAGACTGAAGCTTTCTTT. Residues: CASSSLQGSETEAFF.

This clone was observed a few times. The chain has TRBV5-4 and TRBJ2-5; 7 nucleotides agree with TRBD1. The germline V gene has CDR1 SGHNT and CDR2 YYREEE (reference sequence). V was pared by 4 bases and J by 5 bases, with 2 bases of the junction left unmatched. There are 12 residues in the CDR3. The chain's CDR3 is CASSRDSETQYF. Written as DNA, the CDR3 is TGTGCCAGCAGCCGGGACAGCGAGACCCAGTACTTC.

The chain links TRBV30 to TRBJ2-7; D possibly corresponds to TRBD1 (6 bases). Deletions cut 5 bases from V and 3 bases from J, with 11 bases between. Per germline, CDR1 GTSNPN and CDR2 SVGIG (reference sequence). The CDR3 contains 12 residues. CDR3 loop: CAWGAQGYEQYF. The CDR3 DNA reads as TGTGCCTGGGGGGCACAGGGCTACGAGCAGTACTTC.

The rearrangement uses TRBV9 and TRBJ1-2, with 12 nucleotides matching TRBD1. V trimming: 0 bases; J trimming: 7 bases; junction bases outside the gene matches: 7. Germline V gene data show CDR1 as SGDLS and CDR2 as YYNGEE. CDR3 length equals 16 residues. CDR3 region: CASSVVPGQGASGYTF. CDR3 coding DNA: TGTGCCAGCAGCGTAGTGCCGGGACAGGGGGCTTCTGGCTACACCTTC. Drawing the rest from reference TRBV9 and TRBJ1-2, the complete variable domain is DSGVTQTPKHLITATGQRVTLRCSPRSGDLSVYWYQQSLDQGLQFLIQYYNGEERAKGNILERFSAQQFPDLHSELNLSSLELGDSALYFCASSVVPGQGASGYTFGSGTRLTVV.

This clone was counted a few times. The V and J genes are TRBV18 and TRBJ1-2, with D tentatively TRBD1 (5 bases). The CDR3 length is 14 residues. Between the trimmed V and J ends, which lost 3 bases and 5 bases, there was a span of 13 bases. CDR1 and CDR2 (germline): KGHSH, LQKENI. This chain's CDR3 is CASSPPGPEYGYTF. The CDR3 nucleotides are TGTGCCAGCTCACCCCCGGGACCTGAATATGGCTACACCTTC.

The chain is built from TRBV2 and TRBJ1-5; 7 bases align to TRBD1. Looked up from germline, CDR1 is SNHLY and CDR2 is FYNNEI. This CDR3 spans 14 amino acids. V lost 3 bases and J lost 5; bases outside the gene matches: 4. The CDR3 region has the DNA TGTGCCAGCAGTGATTGGGACAGCTATCAGCCCCAGCATTTT. As protein: CASSDWDSYQPQHF.

This clone was recorded a few times. V is TRBV2 and J is TRBJ1-3; no definite D call. This CDR3 comprises 12 residues. Germline lookup yields CDR1 SNHLY and CDR2 FYNNEI. Trimming shortened V by 4 bases and J by 11 bases, and 12 bases separated the two germline ends. The CDR3 reads CASSGGFGPIYF. The CDR3 DNA follows: TGTGCCAGCAGTGGAGGGTTCGGGCCCATATATTTT. The full variable domain, rest sourced from reference TRBV2 and TRBJ1-3, is EPEVTQTPSHQVTQMGQEVILRCVPISNHLYFYWYRQILGQKVEFLVSFYNNEISEKSEIFDDQFSVERPDGSNFTLKIRSTKLEDSAMYFCASSGGFGPIYFGEGSWLTVV.

This sequence joins TRBV7-2 and TRBJ1-1; maybe TRBD1 (6 bases). From germline, CDR1 is SGHTA and CDR2 FQGNSA. The V end lost 1 base, the J end lost 4 bases, and 13 bases lay between the germline ends. This CDR3 region has 15 residues. The CDR3 sequence: CASSLDLGAGTEAFF. DNA for the CDR3: TGTGCCAGCAGCTTAGATTTGGGGGCGGGCACTGAAGCTTTCTTT.

This clone was counted a few times. V and J are TRBV15 and TRBJ2-5; a weak D match, TRBD1 (5 bases). Germline V gene sequence: CDR1 LNHNV, CDR2 YYDKDF (reference sequence). Trimming took off 0 bases at V and 5 bases at J, with 16 bases between the two ends. There are 16 residues in the CDR3. The CDR3 coding sequence is TGTGCCACCAGCAGAGATCTGGGCCAGGGTAGGGAGACCCAGTACTTC. Its translation is CATSRDLGQGRETQYF.

This clone was recorded a few times. This rearrangement joins TRBV9 to TRBJ2-2; D not certain. Trimming removed 0 bases at V and 6 bases at J, with 6 bases between. CDR3 length: 13 residues. The germline V gene has CDR1 SGDLS and CDR2 YYNGEE. CDR3 sequence (DNA): TGTGCCAGCAGCGTAGCTCAAGCCGGGGAGCTGTTTTTT. This gives the protein CASSVAQAGELFF.

This chain connects TRBV19 to TRBJ2-3; TRBD1 matches 9 bases. The germline V gene encodes CDR1 LNHDA and CDR2 SQIVND (reference sequence). The V gene end was trimmed by 5 bases and the J gene end by 2 bases; junction bases not matched to a gene: 2. CDR3 length: 14 residues. CDR3 DNA sequence: TGTGCCAGTAGTCGGACAGGGGTCACAGATACGCAGTATTTT. Translated: CASSRTGVTDTQYF.

A word on this clone: A much larger clone is a single base away; this may be a read error. V gene TRBV2 combines with J gene TRBJ2-5; 8 bases fit TRBD1. V trimming: 6 bases; J trimming: 2 bases; junction bases outside the gene matches: 2. The CDR3 has 13 amino acids. Germline V gene lookup returns CDR1 SNHLY and CDR2 FYNNEI. This CDR3 reads CASSGDRQETQYF. In nucleotides, the CDR3 is TGTGCCAGCAGCGGGGACAGGCAAGAGACCCAGTACTTC.